This TCR beta chain appears in the sequencing data of a study of radiotherapy plus CTLA-4 blockade in lung cancer (dated by TCRdb to 2016 to 2019). A note on the overall study: Objective responses occurred in more than 15% of enrolled patients, and 31% achieved disease control.

Focal radiation therapy combined with CTLA-4 blockade (ipilimumab) was tested in patients with chemo-refractory metastatic non-small-cell lung cancer. For this clone: Its antigen specificity is not known. Per-base qualities were not stored, and no clone one base away is much larger.

General conclusions and limits of the study: After treatment with radiotherapy and ipilimumab, TCR clones that originated in tumors expanded in peripheral blood. Increased serum interferon-beta after radiation, together with early dynamic changes in blood T cell clones, were reported to be the strongest predictors of response.

Libraries were prepared through the immunoSEQ multiplex PCR assay. The clones in this table, taken by TCRdb from immuneACCESS, are in-frame only. Not every clone is retained; where verified, under half of the shortfall comes from an unresolved V gene, and the cause of the rest is unknown. The sample yields roughly 120,000 clones; 81% were counted once. In total, the top ten clones hold about 3.3% of the sample. A distance of 10 bases separates the germline ends of V and J, which lose 0 bases and 4 bases respectively. The CDR3 contains 14 residues, cysteine and phenylalanine counted. This entry keeps only the CDR3 DNA: 42 bases, framed from base 1. CDR1 and CDR2, per the germline V gene (reference sequence), are SGHNT and YYREEE.

This specimen was peripheral blood, taken from a patient treated with radiotherapy plus ipilimumab. The sequence is built from TRBV5-4 and TRBJ1-2; TRBD1 is possibly the D segment (5 matching bases). This clonotype was sampled from a human donor with non-small cell lung cancer that progressed on radiotherapy plus ipilimumab. Some clones in this sample may be carry-over from other donors' samples. This receptor has the CDR3 CASSLGGSSYGYTF. The sequence in DNA is TGTGCCAGCAGCTTGGGGGGGTCCAGCTATGGCTACACCTTC.